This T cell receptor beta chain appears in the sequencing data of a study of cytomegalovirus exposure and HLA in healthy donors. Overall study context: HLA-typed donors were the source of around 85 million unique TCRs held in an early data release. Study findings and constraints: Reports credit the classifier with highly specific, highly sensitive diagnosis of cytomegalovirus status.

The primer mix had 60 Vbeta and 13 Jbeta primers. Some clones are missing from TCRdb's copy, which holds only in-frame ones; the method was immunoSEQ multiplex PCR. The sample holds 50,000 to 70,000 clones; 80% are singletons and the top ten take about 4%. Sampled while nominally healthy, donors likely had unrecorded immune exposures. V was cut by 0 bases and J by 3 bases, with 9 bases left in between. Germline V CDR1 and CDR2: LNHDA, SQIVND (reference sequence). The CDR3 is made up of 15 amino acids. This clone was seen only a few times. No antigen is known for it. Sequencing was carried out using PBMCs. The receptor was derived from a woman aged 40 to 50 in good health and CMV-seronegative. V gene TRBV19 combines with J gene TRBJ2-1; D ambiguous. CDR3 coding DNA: TGTGCCAGTAGTATAGACCCCAGAGGCTACAATGAGCAGTTCTTC. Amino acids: CASSIDPRGYNEQFF. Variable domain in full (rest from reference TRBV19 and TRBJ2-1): DGGITQSPKYLFRKEGQNVTLSCEQNLNHDAMYWYRQDPGQGLRLIYYSQIVNDFQKGDIAEGYSVSREKKESFPLTVTSAQKNPTAFYLCASSIDPRGYNEQFFGPGTRLTVL.